This is a list of T cell receptor beta chains from one sample in a study of T cell changes during pregnancy in multiple sclerosis. Assay used: immunoSEQ multiplex PCR; TCRdb lists only in-frame clones, some missing. The sample lists approximately 68,000 clones, 91% occurring once. This specimen consisted of peripheral blood, obtained in the third trimester of pregnancy. The receptor set was obtained from a female donor in good health, enrolled as a control in a pregnancy study. Both conserved end residues are part of each CDR3. The D gene is left open where the match is weak.

NA	TRBV4-1	TRBJ1-5	CASSQSQGISNQPQHF
NA	TRBV4-1	TRBJ2-6	CASSPWTGGLGANVLTF
TRBD1	TRBV7-7	TRBJ2-5	CASSLGTGRRQETQYF
NA	TRBV6-5	TRBJ1-2	CASSTDTARGYTF
NA	TRBV5-1	NA	CASSLDKRYEQYF
NA	TRBV15	TRBJ1-5	CATSRTGITSQPQHF
NA	TRBV21-1	TRBJ1-5	CASLLQGEGNQPQHF
NA	TRBV6-4	TRBJ1-2	CASATPRSNYGYTF
TRBD2	TRBV9	TRBJ2-3	CASSERTSGAPSEQYF
NA	TRBV7-9	TRBJ2-1	CASSLVWTTDNEQFF
TRBD1	TRBV18	TRBJ1-3	CASSPASWGQGNTIYF
TRBD1	TRBV9	TRBJ2-3	CASSFRDSYTDTQYF
NA	TRBV18	TRBJ1-5	CASSPNEDQPQHF
NA	TRBV27	TRBJ2-1	CASSLRGGVSSYNEQFF
NA	TRBV6-1	TRBJ2-1	CASMAGENYNEQFF
NA	TRBV7-2	TRBJ1-1	CASSLAAAPDTEAFF
TRBD1	TRBV5-1	TRBJ1-2	CASSRDSYYGYTF
NA	TRBV2	TRBJ1-2	CASTAEGIGYGYTF